Listed below are T cell receptor beta chains from one sample, sequenced in a study of identical twins. TCRdb processed the 5' RACE reads anew with MiXCR; each CDR3 protein has one entry. The profile shows a few hundred thousand distinct CDR3 sequences, about 13% of them singletons. These data also formed part of another study, on yellow fever vaccine responses in identical twins.

The sequenced sample consisted of memory (CD45RO+) T cells sorted from blood. Receptors were obtained from a woman between 18 and 29 years old in good health. Each CDR3 is given with its conserved first and last residue. Fields, in order: J gene, clone size, D gene, V gene, CDR3 DNA, CDR3 protein. D genes are given only for firm matches. Clone size is not always given. Where it is, it says once, few, many or a class for expanded clones.

J: TRBJ2-5; size: few; D: NA; V: TRBV25-1; DNA: TGTGCCAGCAGTGATAGTGACAGACAAGAGACCCAGTACTTC; CDR3: CASSDSDRQETQYF
J: TRBJ2-7; size: many; D: NA; V: TRBV29-1; DNA: TGCAGCGTTGTGGTGACCTCCTACGAGCAGTACTTC; CDR3: CSVVVTSYEQYF
J: TRBJ2-7; size: many; D: NA; V: TRBV27; DNA: TGTGCCAGCAGTACCAGACAGGGAGGCTACGAGCAGTACTTC; CDR3: CASSTRQGGYEQYF
J: TRBJ2-1; size: many; D: NA; V: TRBV12-3/TRBV12-4; DNA: TGTGCCAGTCGGTTGACGGCTCAACCATACAATGAGCAGTTCTTC; CDR3: CASRLTAQPYNEQFF
J: TRBJ2-7; size: many; D: TRBD2; V: TRBV9; DNA: TGTGCCAGCAGCGGGACTAGCGGGTACGAGCAGTACTTC; CDR3: CASSGTSGYEQYF
J: TRBJ1-1; size: NA; D: NA; V: TRBV11-2; DNA: TGTGCCAGCAGCGTGCCCGGAGCGAACACTGAAGCTTTCTTT; CDR3: CASSVPGANTEAFF
J: TRBJ2-7; size: many; D: NA; V: TRBV7-2; DNA: TGTGCCAGCAGCAAGAGACTAGGTTACTCCTACGAGCAGTACTTC; CDR3: CASSKRLGYSYEQYF
J: TRBJ2-2; size: many; D: NA; V: TRBV5-1; DNA: TGCGCCAGCAGCTTGGTACAGAGCACCACCGGGGAGCTGTTTTTT; CDR3: CASSLVQSTTGELFF
J: TRBJ2-2; size: few; D: NA; V: TRBV9; DNA: TGTGCCAGCAGCGTAGCAACGGGAGCAGCCGGGGAGCTGTTTTTT; CDR3: CASSVATGAAGELFF
J: TRBJ1-1; size: many; D: TRBD1; V: TRBV11-2; DNA: TGTGCCAGCAGCTCACAGGGGAGGGACACTGAAGCCTTCTTT; CDR3: CASSSQGRDTEAFF
J: TRBJ2-7; size: few; D: NA; V: TRBV4-3; DNA: TGCGCCAGCAGCCAAGAATTTGGCCTTAGCAGCGAGCAGTACTTC; CDR3: CASSQEFGLSSEQYF
J: TRBJ2-7; size: many; D: NA; V: TRBV20-1; DNA: TGCAGTGCTAGAGCCGAGGGGGGAACCTACGAGCAGTACTTC; CDR3: CSARAEGGTYEQYF
J: TRBJ2-5; size: NA; D: NA; V: TRBV11-2; DNA: TGTGCCAGCAAAGGTCGTATCCAAGAGACCCAGTACTTC; CDR3: CASKGRIQETQYF
J: TRBJ2-1; size: NA; D: NA; V: TRBV6-1; DNA: TGTGCCAGCAGTGGCTCTTTCCTCTCCTACAATGAGCAGTTCTTC; CDR3: CASSGSFLSYNEQFF
J: TRBJ2-7; size: many; D: NA; V: TRBV29-1; DNA: TGCAGCGTTGTACGGGGGCGCGACGAGCAGTACTTC; CDR3: CSVVRGRDEQYF
J: TRBJ2-5; size: once; D: NA; V: TRBV6-1; DNA: TGTGCCAGCTCGCGAAGTAGAGAGACCCAGTACTTC; CDR3: CASSRSRETQYF
J: TRBJ1-1; size: many; D: TRBD1; V: TRBV20-1; DNA: TGCAGTGCTAGATCCGGGACAGGGGGGACTGAAGCTTTCTTT; CDR3: CSARSGTGGTEAFF
J: TRBJ2-1; size: NA; D: NA; V: TRBV12-5; DNA: TGTGCTAGTGGTCGAATGACTGGCAATGAGCAGTTCTTC; CDR3: CASGRMTGNEQFF
J: TRBJ2-5; size: few; D: TRBD2; V: TRBV18; DNA: TGTGCCAGCTCACCCCCGCTGGCGGGAGGGGTGAAGACCCAGTACTTC; CDR3: CASSPPLAGGVKTQYF
J: TRBJ2-7; size: many; D: NA; V: TRBV7-9; DNA: TGTGCCAGCAGCTTATTCTCGGGACAAGATATCTACGAGCAGTACTTC; CDR3: CASSLFSGQDIYEQYF
J: TRBJ1-4; size: NA; D: TRBD1; V: TRBV2; DNA: TGTGCCAGCCGTAGGACAGGGACTAATGAAAAACTGTTTTTT; CDR3: CASRRTGTNEKLFF
J: TRBJ2-2; size: NA; D: TRBD2; V: TRBV10-3; DNA: TGTGCCATCAGTGACCTAGCGGGGGCGGGCACCGGGGAGCTGTTTTTT; CDR3: CAISDLAGAGTGELFF
J: TRBJ2-3; size: NA; D: NA; V: TRBV7-9; DNA: TGTGCCAGCAGCCCCCAACTAGCTTCCGGCACAGATACGCAGTATTTT; CDR3: CASSPQLASGTDTQYF
J: TRBJ2-2; size: few; D: NA; V: TRBV20-1; DNA: TGCAGTGCTAGAGTTACCCCTTTTGACACCGGGGAGCTGTTTTTT; CDR3: CSARVTPFDTGELFF
J: TRBJ2-3; size: many; D: NA; V: TRBV3-1; DNA: TGTGCCAGCAGCCTCCAGTTAACTAGCACAGATACGCAGTATTTT; CDR3: CASSLQLTSTDTQYF
J: TRBJ2-7; size: few; D: TRBD2; V: TRBV27; DNA: TGTGCCAGCACTCAAACCGGGGCTAGCGGGAGGCAGGCCTACGAGCAGTACTTC; CDR3: CASTQTGASGRQAYEQYF
J: TRBJ2-3; size: few; D: TRBD2; V: TRBV7-2; DNA: TGTGCCAGCAGCTTAGGAAGCGGGAGGTCGGTAGATACGCAGTATTTT; CDR3: CASSLGSGRSVDTQYF
J: TRBJ2-1; size: many; D: NA; V: TRBV20-1; DNA: TGCAGTGCTCGCCTATCGTTAGCGGCACATAGCAATGAGCAGTTCTTC; CDR3: CSARLSLAAHSNEQFF
J: TRBJ2-7; size: many; D: NA; V: TRBV5-1; DNA: TGCGCCAGCAGCACGTCTGGCAGCAGCTACGAGCAGTACTTC; CDR3: CASSTSGSSYEQYF
J: TRBJ2-1; size: many; D: TRBD2; V: TRBV27; DNA: TGTGCCAGCAGTATGGGACTAGCGGGAAGTGAGTTCTTC; CDR3: CASSMGLAGSEFF
J: TRBJ2-3; size: many; D: NA; V: TRBV5-1; DNA: TGCGCCAGCAGGGTTGCGGGGTCCCGCACAGATACGCAGTATTTT; CDR3: CASRVAGSRTDTQYF
J: TRBJ2-3; size: few; D: NA; V: TRBV9; DNA: TGTGCCAGCAGCGCAGAGCTAATGGACGGCTTTAGCACAGATACGCAGTATTTT; CDR3: CASSAELMDGFSTDTQYF
J: TRBJ2-2; size: NA; D: NA; V: TRBV12-5; DNA: TGTGCTAGTGGTACAGAAAAGGGGGGGGGAACCGGGGAGCTGTTTTTT; CDR3: CASGTEKGGGTGELFF